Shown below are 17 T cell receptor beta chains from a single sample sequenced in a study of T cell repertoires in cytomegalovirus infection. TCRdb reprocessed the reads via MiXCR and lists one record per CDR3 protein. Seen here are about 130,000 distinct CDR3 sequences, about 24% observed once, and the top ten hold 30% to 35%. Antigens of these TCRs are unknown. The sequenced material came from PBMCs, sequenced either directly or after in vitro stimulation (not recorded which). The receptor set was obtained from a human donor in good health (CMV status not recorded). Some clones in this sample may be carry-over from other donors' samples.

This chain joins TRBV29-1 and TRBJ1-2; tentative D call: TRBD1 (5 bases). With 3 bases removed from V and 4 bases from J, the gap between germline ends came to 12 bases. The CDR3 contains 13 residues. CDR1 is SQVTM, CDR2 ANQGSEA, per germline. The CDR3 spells CSVEQQGSYGYTF. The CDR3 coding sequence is TGCAGCGTTGAGCAGCAGGGCAGCTATGGCTACACCTTC.

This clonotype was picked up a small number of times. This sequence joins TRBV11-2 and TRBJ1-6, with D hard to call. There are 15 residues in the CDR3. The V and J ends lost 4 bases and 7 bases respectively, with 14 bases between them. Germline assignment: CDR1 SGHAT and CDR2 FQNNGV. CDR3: CASSSQRVSNSPLHF. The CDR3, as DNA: TGTGCCAGCAGCTCCCAGAGGGTGTCCAATTCACCCCTCCACTTT. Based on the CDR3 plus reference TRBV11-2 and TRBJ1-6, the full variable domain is EAGVAQSPRYKIIEKRQSVAFWCNPISGHATLYWYQQILGQGPKLLIQFQNNGVVDDSQLPKDRFSAERLKGVDSTLKIQPAKLEDSAVYLCASSSQRVSNSPLHFGNGTRLTVT.

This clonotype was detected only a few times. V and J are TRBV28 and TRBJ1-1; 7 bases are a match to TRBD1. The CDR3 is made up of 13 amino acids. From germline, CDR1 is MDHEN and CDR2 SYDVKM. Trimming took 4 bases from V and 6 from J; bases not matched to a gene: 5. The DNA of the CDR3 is TGTGCCAGCAGTTCATCTGACAGGGCTGAAGCTTTCTTT. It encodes CASSSSDRAEAFF. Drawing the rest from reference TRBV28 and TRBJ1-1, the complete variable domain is DVKVTQSSRYLVKRTGEKVFLECVQDMDHENMFWYRQDPGLGLRLIYFSYDVKMKEKGDIPEGYSVSREKKERFSLILESASTNQTSMYLCASSSSDRAEAFFGQGTRLTVV.

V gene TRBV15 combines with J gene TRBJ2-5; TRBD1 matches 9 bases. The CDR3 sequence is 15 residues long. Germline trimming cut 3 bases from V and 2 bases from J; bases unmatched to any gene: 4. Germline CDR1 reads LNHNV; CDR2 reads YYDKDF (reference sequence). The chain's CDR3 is CATSRDRGGQETQYF. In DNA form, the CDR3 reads TGTGCCACCAGCAGGGACAGGGGAGGACAAGAGACCCAGTACTTC.

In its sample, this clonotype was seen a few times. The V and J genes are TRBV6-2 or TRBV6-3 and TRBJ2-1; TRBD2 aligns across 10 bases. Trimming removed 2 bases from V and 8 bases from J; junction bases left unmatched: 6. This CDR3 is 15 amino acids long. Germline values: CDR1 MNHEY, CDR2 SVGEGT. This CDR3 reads CASSYEASGSDEQFF. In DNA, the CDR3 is TGTGCCAGCAGTTACGAAGCTAGCGGGAGCGATGAGCAGTTCTTC.

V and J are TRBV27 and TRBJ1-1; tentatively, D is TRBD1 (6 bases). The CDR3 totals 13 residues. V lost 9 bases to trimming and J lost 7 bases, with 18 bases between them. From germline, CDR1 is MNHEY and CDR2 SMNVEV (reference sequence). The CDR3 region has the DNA TGTGCCAGTTGGAACAGGGTCACTGGTGAAGCTTTCTTT. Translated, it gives CASWNRVTGEAFF.

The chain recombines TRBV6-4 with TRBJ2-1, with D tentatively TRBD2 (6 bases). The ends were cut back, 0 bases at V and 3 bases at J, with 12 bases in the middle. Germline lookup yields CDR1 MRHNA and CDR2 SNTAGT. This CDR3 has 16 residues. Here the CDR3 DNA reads TGTGCCAGCAGTGACTCGACTAGGAAGAACTACAATGAGCAGTTCTTC. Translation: CASSDSTRKNYNEQFF.

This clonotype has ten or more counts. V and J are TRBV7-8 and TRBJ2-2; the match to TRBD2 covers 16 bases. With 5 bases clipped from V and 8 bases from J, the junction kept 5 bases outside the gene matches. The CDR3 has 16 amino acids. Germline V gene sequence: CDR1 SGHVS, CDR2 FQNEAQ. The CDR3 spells CASSRGLAGGSGELFF. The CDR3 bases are TGTGCCAGCAGCAGGGGACTAGCGGGAGGGTCGGGGGAGCTGTTTTTT.

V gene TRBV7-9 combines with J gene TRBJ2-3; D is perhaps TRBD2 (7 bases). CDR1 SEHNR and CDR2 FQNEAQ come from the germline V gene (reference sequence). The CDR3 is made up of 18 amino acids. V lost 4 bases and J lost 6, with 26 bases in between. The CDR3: CASSSAGDRDYPSDTQYF. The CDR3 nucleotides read TGTGCCAGCAGCTCCGCAGGGGACCGGGACTATCCATCCGATACGCAGTATTTT. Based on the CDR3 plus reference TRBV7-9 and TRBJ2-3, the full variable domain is DTGVSQNPRHKITKRGQNVTFRCDPISEHNRLYWYRQTLGQGPEFLTYFQNEAQLEKSRLLSDRFSAERPKGSFSTLEIQRTEQGDSAMYLCASSSAGDRDYPSDTQYFGPGTRLTVL.

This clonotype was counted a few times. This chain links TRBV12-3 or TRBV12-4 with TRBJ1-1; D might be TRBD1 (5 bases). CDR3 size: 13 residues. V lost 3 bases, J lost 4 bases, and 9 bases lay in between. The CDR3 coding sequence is TGTGCCAGCAGTTTCATCGGGGGCACTGAAGCTTTCTTT. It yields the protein CASSFIGGTEAFF.

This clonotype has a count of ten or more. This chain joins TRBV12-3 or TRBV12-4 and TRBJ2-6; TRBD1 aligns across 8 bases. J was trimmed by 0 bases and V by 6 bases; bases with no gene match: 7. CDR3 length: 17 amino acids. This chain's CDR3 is CASRDSGGSSGANVLTF. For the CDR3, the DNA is TGTGCCAGCAGGGATTCAGGGGGCAGCTCTGGGGCCAACGTCCTGACTTTC.

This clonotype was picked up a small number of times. CDR3: CASSLARGNTDTQYF. The CDR3 DNA follows: TGTGCCAGCAGCTTAGCCAGGGGAAACACAGATACGCAGTATTTT. The chain is built from TRBV7-8 and TRBJ2-3; the D gene is possibly TRBD1 (6 bases). The V gene's germline CDR1 is SGHVS and CDR2 FQNEAQ. The CDR3 has 15 residues. V shed 0 bases and J shed 2 bases, with 9 bases lying between them. Looking up the rest from reference TRBV7-8 and TRBJ2-3 gives the full variable domain: GAGVSQSPRYKVAKRGQDVALRCDPISGHVSLFWYQQALGQGPEFLTYFQNEAQLDKSGLPSDRFFAERPEGSVSTLKIQRTQQEDSAVYLCASSLARGNTDTQYFGPGTRLTVL.

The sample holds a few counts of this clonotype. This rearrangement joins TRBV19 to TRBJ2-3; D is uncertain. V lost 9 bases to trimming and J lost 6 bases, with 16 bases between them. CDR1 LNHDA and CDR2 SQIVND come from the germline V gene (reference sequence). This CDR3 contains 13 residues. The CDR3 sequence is CASSLMAADTQYF. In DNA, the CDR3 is TGTGCCAGCTCCTTAATGGCCGCGGATACGCAGTATTTT.

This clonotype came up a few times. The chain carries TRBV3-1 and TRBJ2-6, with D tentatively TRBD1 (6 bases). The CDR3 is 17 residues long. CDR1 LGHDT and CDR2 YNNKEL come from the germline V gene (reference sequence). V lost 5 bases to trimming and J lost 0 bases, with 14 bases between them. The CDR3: CASSWDLDSSGANVLTF. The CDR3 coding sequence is TGTGCCAGCAGCTGGGATTTGGACAGCTCTGGGGCCAACGTCCTGACTTTC.

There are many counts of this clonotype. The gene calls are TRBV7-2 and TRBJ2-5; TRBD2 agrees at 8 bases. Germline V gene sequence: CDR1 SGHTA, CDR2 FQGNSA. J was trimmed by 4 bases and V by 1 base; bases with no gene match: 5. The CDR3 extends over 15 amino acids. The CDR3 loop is CASSLGSREGETQYF. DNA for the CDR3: TGTGCCAGCAGCTTAGGGTCACGGGAGGGAGAGACCCAGTACTTC.

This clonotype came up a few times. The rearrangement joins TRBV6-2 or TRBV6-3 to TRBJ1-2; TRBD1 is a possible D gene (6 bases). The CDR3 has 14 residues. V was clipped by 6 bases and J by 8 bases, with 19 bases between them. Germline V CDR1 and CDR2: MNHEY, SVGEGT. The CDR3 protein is CASSHSPQGMGYTF. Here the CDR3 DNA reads TGTGCCAGCAGCCACTCGCCCCAGGGGATGGGCTACACCTTC.

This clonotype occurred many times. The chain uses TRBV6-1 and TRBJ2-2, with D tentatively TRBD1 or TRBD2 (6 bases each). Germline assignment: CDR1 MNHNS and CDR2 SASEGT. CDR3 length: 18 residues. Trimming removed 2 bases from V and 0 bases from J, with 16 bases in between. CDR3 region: CASSESGSGAPNTGELFF. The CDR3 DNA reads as TGTGCCAGCAGTGAATCGGGGTCGGGGGCCCCGAACACCGGGGAGCTGTTTTTT.